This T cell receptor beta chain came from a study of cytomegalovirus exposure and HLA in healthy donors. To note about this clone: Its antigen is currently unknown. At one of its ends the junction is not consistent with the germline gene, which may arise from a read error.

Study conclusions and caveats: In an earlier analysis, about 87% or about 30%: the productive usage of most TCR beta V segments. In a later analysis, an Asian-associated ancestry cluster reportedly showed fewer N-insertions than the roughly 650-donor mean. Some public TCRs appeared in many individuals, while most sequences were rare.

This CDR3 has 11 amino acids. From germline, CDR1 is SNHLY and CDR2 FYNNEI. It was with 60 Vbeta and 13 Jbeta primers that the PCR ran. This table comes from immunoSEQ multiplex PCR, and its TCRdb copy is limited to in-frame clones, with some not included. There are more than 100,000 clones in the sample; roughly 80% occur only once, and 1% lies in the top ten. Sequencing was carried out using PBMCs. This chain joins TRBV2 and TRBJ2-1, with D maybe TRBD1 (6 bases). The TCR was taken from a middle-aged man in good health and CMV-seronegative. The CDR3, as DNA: TGTGCCAGCAGCCCCCGGGACACCGCGATCTTC. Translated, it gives CASSPRDTAIF.